This entry lists 7 T cell receptor beta chains sequenced from one sample in a study of Graves' ophthalmopathy and Graves' hyperthyroidism. The TCR beta CDR3 regions underwent amplification from RNA transcripts. An opening RT-PCR round employed HTBI primers and preceded a second-round multiplex PCR. TCRdb recomputed calls from the multiplex PCR reads with MiXCR, one row per CDR3 protein. The data contain 500,000 to 800,000 distinct CDR3 sequences, just over 40% of them singletons. Sample: peripheral blood. The receptors here all came from an adult man with Graves' ophthalmopathy.

The rearrangement links TRBV30 to TRBJ2-2; unclear D gene. Trimming took 0 bases from V and 2 from J, leaving 7 bases between them. Germline loops: CDR1 GTSNPN, CDR2 SVGIG (reference sequence). The CDR3 is 14 residues long. The CDR3 reads CAWSVDSNTGELFF. The CDR3 DNA follows: TGTGCCTGGAGTGTCGACTCTAACACCGGGGAGCTGTTTTTT.

There are many counts of this clonotype. The V gene is TRBV7-2, the J gene TRBJ2-5; D remains ambiguous. This CDR3 region has 14 residues. Trimming removed 1 base from V and 0 bases from J, with 6 bases in between. The germline CDR1 and CDR2 sequences are SGHTA and FQGNSA. The CDR3 region is CASSLEAHQETQYF. The DNA for the CDR3 is TGTGCCAGCAGCTTAGAGGCACACCAAGAGACCCAGTACTTC.

The chain links TRBV19 to TRBJ1-1; possibly TRBD1 for D (5 bases). With 9 bases removed from V and 6 bases from J, the gap between germline ends came to 14 bases. Germline assignment: CDR1 LNHDA and CDR2 SQIVND (reference sequence). The CDR3 is 12 residues long. The CDR3 sequence is CASKNGGAEAFF. The CDR3 DNA reads TGTGCCAGCAAAAATGGGGGGGCTGAAGCTTTCTTT.

The chain recombines TRBV7-8 with TRBJ2-5, with 9 nucleotides matching TRBD1. The CDR3 contains 15 residues. Germline CDR1 reads SGHVS; CDR2 reads FQNEAQ. V shed 2 bases and J 2 bases; nucleotides not matched to a gene: 3. The CDR3 here is CASSLSTGGQETQYF. The CDR3 nucleotides are TGTGCCAGCAGCTTATCGACAGGGGGGCAAGAGACCCAGTACTTC.

This clonotype was detected only a few times. The rearrangement links TRBV20-1 to TRBJ1-5; D may be TRBD1 (6 bases). CDR1 DFQATT and CDR2 SNEGSKA come from the germline V gene (reference sequence). The CDR3 covers 16 residues. CDR3 protein: CSASPPDRYSNQPQHF. DNA of the CDR3: TGCAGCGCAAGTCCCCCAGACAGGTATAGCAATCAGCCCCAGCATTTT.

The chain uses TRBV10-3 and TRBJ1-6; TRBD1 matches at 8 bases. There are 13 residues in the CDR3. Germline CDR1 and CDR2: ENHRY and SYGVKD. J gave up 8 bases and V 9 bases, and 6 bases lay outside the gene matches. The CDR3 spells CAIWTGRDSPLHF. In DNA, the CDR3 is TGTGCCATTTGGACAGGGAGGGATTCACCCCTCCACTTT.

Ten or more counts support this clonotype. The chain links TRBV11-2 to TRBJ1-2; D perhaps matches TRBD1 (6 bases). The CDR3 covers 14 residues. The germline CDR1 and CDR2 sequences are SGHAT and FQNNGV. V shed 0 bases and J shed 5 bases, with 10 bases lying between them. Written as DNA, the CDR3 is TGTGCCAGCAGCTTAGATCAGGGGAGGTATGGCTACACCTTC. This codes for CASSLDQGRYGYTF.